These T cell receptor beta chains were read from a single sample in a study of cytomegalovirus exposure and HLA in healthy donors. Repertoires were generated with immunoSEQ multiplex PCR, while TCRdb's copy carries only in-frame clones and drops some. The table lists 100,000 to 150,000 clones, around 79% of them singletons, with 1.2% to 1.5% in the top ten. Sequenced input: PBMCs. The receptors were sampled from a woman aged 40 to 50 in good health and CMV-seronegative. CDR3s include the opening cysteine and the closing phenylalanine or tryptophan. The order of the fields is J gene, D gene, V gene, clone size, CDR3 DNA, CDR3 protein. A D gene is named only where the DNA matches it firmly. Clone size appears in some rows only: once, few, many, or a class for an expanded clone.

>TRBJ2-2|TRBD2|TRBV4-3|NA
TGCGCCAGCAGCCAAGATCCGGCTAGCGGGGGGGCCTCGAACACCGGGGAGCTGTTTTTT
CASSQDPASGGASNTGELFF
>TRBJ1-2|NA|TRBV9|NA
TGTGCCAGCAGCGTAGCCGGCTATGGCTACACCTTC
CASSVAGYGYTF
>TRBJ1-2|TRBD1|TRBV5-1|few
TGCGCCAGCAGCTTTCTTCCAGACAGGGACTATGGCTACACCTTC
CASSFLPDRDYGYTF
>TRBJ1-1|NA|TRBV18|NA
TGTGCCAGCTCACCAGGGGGGAGGGCAGGCGTGAACACTGAAGCTTTCTTT
CASSPGGRAGVNTEAFF
>TRBJ1-4|TRBD1|TRBV7-2|NA
TGTGCCAGCAGCAAAACCGGGACAGGTGAAAAACTGTTTTTT
CASSKTGTGEKLFF
>TRBJ1-2|NA|TRBV28|NA
TGTGCCAGCAGTCTAACTACACCGGGTCCCCAGGGGGGCTACACCTTC
CASSLTTPGPQGGYTF
>TRBJ1-4|NA|TRBV28|NA
TGTGCCAGCCAACGACTGAATAGGAATGAAAAACTGTTTTTT
CASQRLNRNEKLFF
>TRBJ2-7|NA|TRBV25-1|few
TGTGCCAGCCAACCCGCGGCAGGGCTAAACTACGAGCAGTACTTC
CASQPAAGLNYEQYF
>TRBJ1-4|NA|TRBV7-2|NA
TGTGCCAGCTTCTCGTGGGCGCGGGGGGTGGAAAAACTGTTTTTT
CASFSWARGVEKLFF
>TRBJ2-1|NA|TRBV2|NA
TGTGCCAGCAGTGAAGCGCAGGCGGGGTCGTTCTTC
CASSEAQAGSFF
>TRBJ1-4|NA|TRBV5-4|NA
TGTGCCAGCAGCCGGGACGGACTACCGTCAACTAATGAAAAACTGTTTTTT
CASSRDGLPSTNEKLFF
>TRBJ1-3|TRBD1|TRBV29-1|NA
TGCAGCGTCGGGGACAGGGGAGGAAACACCATATATTTT
CSVGDRGGNTIYF
>TRBJ2-5|NA|TRBV7-9|NA
TGTGCCAGCAAAACTCTCTCAGCTAGGGAGACCCAGTACTTC
CASKTLSARETQYF
>TRBJ1-2|NA|TRBV28|NA
TGTGCCAGCAGTATACAGCTAAACTATGGCTACACCTTC
CASSIQLNYGYTF
>TRBJ2-3|NA|TRBV6-5|NA
TGTGCCAGCAGTTCTAGCACAGATACGCAGTATTTT
CASSSSTDTQYF
>TRBJ2-4|NA|TRBV4-1|NA
TGCGCCAGCAGCCAACTCGACTTAGCCAAAAACATTCAGTACTTC
CASSQLDLAKNIQYF
>TRBJ1-1|TRBD1|TRBV6-1|NA
TGTGCCAGCCTCCGGACAGGGTTGAACACTGAAGCTTTCTTT
CASLRTGLNTEAFF
>TRBJ1-1|TRBD1|TRBV10-3|NA
TGTGCCATCAGTGCTCCGGACAGGGCTGGGACTGAAGCTTTCTTT
CAISAPDRAGTEAFF
>TRBJ2-7|TRBD2|TRBV5-1|NA
TGCGCCAGCAGCTTAAGCGGGGGGAGCCGCGAGCAGTACTTC
CASSLSGGSREQYF
>TRBJ2-5|TRBD2|TRBV27|NA
TGTGCCAGCAGTATGCTCGGGACTAGCGTTGAGACCCAGTACTTC
CASSMLGTSVETQYF
>TRBJ2-5|TRBD2|TRBV5-4|NA
TGTGCCAGCAGCTTGGGGTACCTAGCGGGGGGGCGGAGGGAGACCCAGTACTTC
CASSLGYLAGGRRETQYF
>TRBJ1-1|TRBD1|TRBV7-2|NA
TGTGCCAGCAACCAGAGGGGGCGGACTGAAGCTTTCTTT
CASNQRGRTEAFF
>TRBJ2-3|TRBD2|TRBV6-4|NA
TGTGCCAGCAGTGACCAAGCGGGGGGGCCCTCAGATACGCAGTATTTT
CASSDQAGGPSDTQYF
>TRBJ1-5|NA|TRBV15|NA
TGTGCCACCAGCAGAGTGTTGGCAGTTGGTAGCTCTACGCCCCAGCATTTT
CATSRVLAVGSSTPQHF
>TRBJ2-7|TRBD1|TRBV7-3|few
TGTGCCAGCAGCCCCCGGGACAGGGGCCCCTACGAGCAGTACTTC
CASSPRDRGPYEQYF
>TRBJ2-1|NA|TRBV4-1|NA
TGCGCCAGCAGCCGGACGACAACTAGTTACAGCCCGTTCTTC
CASSRTTTSYSPFF
>TRBJ1-2|NA|TRBV6-1|few
TGTGCCAGCATCAAGGGAGAGGGGGTCAGCTATGGCTACACCTTC
CASIKGEGVSYGYTF
>TRBJ1-4|NA|TRBV2|NA
TGTGCCAGCAATACAGGGTTTACAACTAATGAAAAACTGTTTTTT
CASNTGFTTNEKLFF
>TRBJ1-1|NA|TRBV5-6|NA
TGTGCCAGCAGCTTGAAGGAACGGGAAACCCTGAACACTGAAGCTTTCTTT
CASSLKERETLNTEAFF
>TRBJ2-6|TRBD1|TRBV27|NA
TGTGCCAGCAGTCTCAACCCGACAGGGGTGGGGGCCAACGTCCTGACTTTC
CASSLNPTGVGANVLTF
>TRBJ1-2|NA|TRBV11-2|NA
TGTGCCAGCAGCTTAGTTGCTGGGACAAAAGGCTACACCTTC
CASSLVAGTKGYTF
>TRBJ2-1|TRBD2|TRBV6-5|NA
TGTGCCAGCAGTTACGTGGGGACTAGGGTCAATGAGCAGTTCTTC
CASSYVGTRVNEQFF
>TRBJ1-5|NA|TRBV7-9|NA
TGTGCCAGCAGCTCACAACAGGCCTATCAGCCCCAGCATTTT
CASSSQQAYQPQHF
>TRBJ2-7|NA|TRBV6-5|NA
TGTGCCAGCAGTAATGGGGCAGGGGCAACCTACGAGCAGTACTTC
CASSNGAGATYEQYF
>TRBJ2-4|NA|TRBV13|NA
TGTGCCAGCAGCTTAAGGGGGGGCATTCAGTACTTC
CASSLRGGIQYF